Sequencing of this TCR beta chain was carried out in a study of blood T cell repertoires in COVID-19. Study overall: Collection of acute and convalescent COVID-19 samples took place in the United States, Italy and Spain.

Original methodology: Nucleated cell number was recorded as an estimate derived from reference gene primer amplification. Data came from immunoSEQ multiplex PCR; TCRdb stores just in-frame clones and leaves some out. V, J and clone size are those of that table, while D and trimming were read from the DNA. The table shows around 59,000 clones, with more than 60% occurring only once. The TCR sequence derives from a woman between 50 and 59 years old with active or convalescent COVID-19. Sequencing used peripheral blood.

The CDR3 region has the DNA TGTGCCACCAGTGATTCAGGGGGCGATGAGCAGTTCTTC. This gives the protein CATSDSGGDEQFF. The chain is built from TRBV24-1 and TRBJ2-1; 8 bases are a match to TRBD1. Germline lookup yields CDR1 KGHDR and CDR2 SFDVKD. The J segment lost 8 bases and the V segment lost 2 bases, leaving 1 base of the junction unmatched. The CDR3 extends over 13 amino acids.